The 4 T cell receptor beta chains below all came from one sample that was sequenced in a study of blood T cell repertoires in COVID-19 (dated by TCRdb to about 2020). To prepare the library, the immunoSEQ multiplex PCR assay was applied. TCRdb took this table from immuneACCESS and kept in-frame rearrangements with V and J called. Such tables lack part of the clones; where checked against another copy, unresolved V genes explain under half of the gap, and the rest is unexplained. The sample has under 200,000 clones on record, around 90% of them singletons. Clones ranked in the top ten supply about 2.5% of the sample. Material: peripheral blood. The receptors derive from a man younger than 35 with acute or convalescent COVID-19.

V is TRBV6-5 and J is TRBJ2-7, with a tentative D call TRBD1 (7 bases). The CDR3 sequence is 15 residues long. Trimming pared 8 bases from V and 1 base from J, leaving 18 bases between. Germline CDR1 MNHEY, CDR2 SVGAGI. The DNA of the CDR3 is TGTGCCAGCGGCGGGGACAGTAGGGGATCCTACGAGCAGTACTTC. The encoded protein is CASGGDSRGSYEQYF.

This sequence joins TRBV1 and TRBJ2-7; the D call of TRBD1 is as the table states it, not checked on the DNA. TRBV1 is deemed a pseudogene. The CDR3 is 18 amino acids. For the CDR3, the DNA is TGCACCAGCAGCCAAGATAGGGGAGGACAGGGGGACAACTACGAGCAGTACTTC. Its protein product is CTSSQDRGGQGDNYEQYF.

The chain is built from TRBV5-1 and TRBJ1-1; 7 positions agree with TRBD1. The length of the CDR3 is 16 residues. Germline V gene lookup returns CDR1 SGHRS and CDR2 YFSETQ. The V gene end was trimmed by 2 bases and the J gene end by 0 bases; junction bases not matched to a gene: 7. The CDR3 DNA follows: TGCGCCAGCAGCTTAACGACAGGGTTGATGAACACTGAAGCTTTCTTT. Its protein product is CASSLTTGLMNTEAFF. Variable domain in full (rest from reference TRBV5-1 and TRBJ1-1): KAGVTQTPRYLIKTRGQQVTLSCSPISGHRSVSWYQQTPGQGLQFLFEYFSETQRNKGNFPGRFSGRQFSNSRSEMNVSTLELGDSALYLCASSLTTGLMNTEAFFGQGTRLTVV.

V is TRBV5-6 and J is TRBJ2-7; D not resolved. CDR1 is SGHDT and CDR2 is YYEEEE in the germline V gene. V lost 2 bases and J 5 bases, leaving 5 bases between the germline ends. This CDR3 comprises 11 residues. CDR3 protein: CASSFVDEQYF. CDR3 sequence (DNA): TGTGCCAGCAGCTTCGTAGACGAGCAGTACTTC.